The sequence of this T cell receptor beta chain was determined in a study of early T cells in non-severe SARS-CoV-2 infection. Germline V gene lookup returns CDR1 SNHLY and CDR2 FYNNEI. The CDR3 runs 12 residues. V lost 8 bases to trimming and J lost 4 bases; unmatched junction nucleotides: 3. TCRdb reanalysed the 5' RACE reads using MiXCR and keeps one entry per CDR3 protein. The data contain 71,000 or so distinct CDR3 sequences, roughly 13% of them singletons. This clonotype was seen a handful of times. The receptor was derived from an adult who was a healthcare worker with PCR-confirmed SARS-CoV-2 infection or an uninfected control (not recorded which). The chain has TRBV2 and TRBJ1-2; 8 nucleotides agree with TRBD1. Sequenced input: whole blood. Written as DNA, the CDR3 is TGTGCCAGCTTCAGGGGGCTCTATGGCTACACCTTC. Its translation is CASFRGLYGYTF.